This T cell receptor (beta chain) was documented in a study of beta chain features in type 1 diabetes. Study-level information: Cell yields, gender and age were comparable in patients and healthy donors.

This clone was observed a single time. What it binds is unknown. The CDR3 length is 15 residues. With V trimmed by 0 bases and J by 4 bases, 5 bases remained unmatched. Germline V gives CDR1 SGHRS, CDR2 YFSETQ. Every bit of the isolated RNA underwent reverse transcription, so sequencing read expressed TCRB transcripts. The repertoire was sequenced with immunoSEQ multiplex PCR; TCRdb's copy has only in-frame clones and lacks some. The sample includes about 240,000 clones, approximately 14% of them seen just once. General observations from the study: Moderate but significant shortening of TCRB CDR3s was recorded in all four CD4+ subsets from Type 1 diabetes patients. Diminished insertions and augmented deletions at VDJ junctions characterized type 1 diabetes patients.

The rearrangement links TRBV5-1 to TRBJ1-2; 8 nucleotides line up with TRBD1. Sequenced input: naive CD4+ T cells from blood. The sequence came from a man aged 25 to 40 with type 1 diabetes. The CDR3 loop reads CASSLVADRAYGYTF. As DNA, the CDR3 is TGCGCCAGCAGCTTGGTGGCGGACAGGGCCTATGGCTACACCTTC.